This is a list of T cell receptor beta chains from one sample in a study of blood T cell repertoires in COVID-19. Assay used: immunoSEQ multiplex PCR; TCRdb lists only in-frame clones, some missing. The sample carries some 31,000 clones, 65% to 90% recorded once. Sequenced material: peripheral blood. The receptors shown here come from a woman aged 60 to 75 with active COVID-19. CDR3s include the opening cysteine and the closing phenylalanine or tryptophan. The D gene is left open where the match is weak. Size values are once, few and many counts, or a class for expanded clones, and some rows have none.

J,V,size,D,DNA,CDR3
TRBJ1-6,TRBV5-3,-,-,TGTGCCAGAAGCTTGGCAAGGAGGACAGCTGTGACCTCACCCCTCCACTTT,CARSLARRTAVTSPLHF
TRBJ1-4,TRBV6-4,-,TRBD1,TGTGCCAGCAGTCCCAGTCCGGGACAGGGGAGAGAAAAACTGTTTTTT,CASSPSPGQGREKLFF
TRBJ2-3,TRBV9,-,TRBD2,TGTGCCAGCAGCGTAGGACTAGCTGATACGCAGTATTTT,CASSVGLADTQYF
TRBJ1-3,TRBV15,-,TRBD1,TGTGCCACCAGCAGGACAGGGCTAGTCTCTGGAAACACCATATATTTT,CATSRTGLVSGNTIYF
TRBJ2-7,TRBV5-1,-,TRBD2,TGCGCCAGCAACCCTGGGGCTAGCGGGGAAATTACCTACGAGCAGTACTTC,CASNPGASGEITYEQYF
TRBJ1-3,TRBV21-1,few,-,TGTGCCAGCATCTACCATTTTCGTACAGGAGACTCTGGAAACACCATATATTTT,CASIYHFRTGDSGNTIYF
TRBJ1-1,TRBV7-9,-,-,TGTGCCAGCAGCTTACATACAGCGAACACTGAAGCTTTCTTT,CASSLHTANTEAFF
TRBJ1-4,TRBV28,-,-,TGTGCCAGGGTACCAAGAGCGGAAACAAATGAAAAACTGTTTTTT,CARVPRAETNEKLFF
TRBJ1-3,TRBV30,-,-,TGTGCCTGGAGTTCAGGGGCTGGAAACACCATATATTTT,CAWSSGAGNTIYF
TRBJ1-5,TRBV5-6,-,-,TGTGCCAGCAGCTTGTCCGTGGGGGCTTATCAGCCCCAGCATTTT,CASSLSVGAYQPQHF
TRBJ2-1,TRBV7-2,-,-,TGTGCCAGCAGCACCCCCCAAGGATGGGGAGCCTCCTACAATGAGCAGTTCTTC,CASSTPQGWGASYNEQFF
TRBJ1-5,TRBV2,few,TRBD1,TGTGCCAGCAAAGGCACAGGGGAAGGTCAGCCCCAGCATTTT,CASKGTGEGQPQHF
TRBJ2-7,TRBV21-1,-,-,TGTGCCAGCAGCAAAAGGAACAGGGTGTACGAGCAGTACTTC,CASSKRNRVYEQYF
TRBJ2-5,TRBV6-2/TRBV6-3,-,TRBD2,TGTGCCAGCAGCCCCGGGAGGAGAGAGACCCAGTACTTC,CASSPGRRETQYF
TRBJ1-5,TRBV20-1,-,TRBD1,TGCAGTGCTAGTGGGGGACAGGGTGCACCCCAGCATTTT,CSASGGQGAPQHF
TRBJ1-5,TRBV2,-,-,TGTGCCAGCAGACAAGGGGCTCGTGGCAATCAGCCCCAGCATTTT,CASRQGARGNQPQHF
TRBJ1-1,TRBV5-5,-,-,TGTGCCAGCAGCTTTTTATCCGGGGACACTGAAGCTTTCTTT,CASSFLSGDTEAFF
TRBJ2-6,TRBV6-1,-,-,TGTGCCAGCAGTGAGAACAGAGGGGCCAACGTCCTGACTTTC,CASSENRGANVLTF
TRBJ2-5,TRBV7-8,-,-,TGTGCCAGCAGCACCCGGACAGCCAGGGGAGAGACCCAGTACTTC,CASSTRTARGETQYF
TRBJ2-5,TRBV2,-,TRBD2,TGTGCCAGCAGTGGTGGACTAGCGGGTGGTGAGACCCAGTACTTC,CASSGGLAGGETQYF
TRBJ1-5,TRBV21-1,-,-,TGTGCCAGCAAGGGGTATAGCAATCAGCCCCAGCATTTT,CASKGYSNQPQHF
TRBJ1-1,TRBV19,-,-,TGTGCCAGTAGACCGGGACACCGGAACACTGAAGCTTTCTTT,CASRPGHRNTEAFF